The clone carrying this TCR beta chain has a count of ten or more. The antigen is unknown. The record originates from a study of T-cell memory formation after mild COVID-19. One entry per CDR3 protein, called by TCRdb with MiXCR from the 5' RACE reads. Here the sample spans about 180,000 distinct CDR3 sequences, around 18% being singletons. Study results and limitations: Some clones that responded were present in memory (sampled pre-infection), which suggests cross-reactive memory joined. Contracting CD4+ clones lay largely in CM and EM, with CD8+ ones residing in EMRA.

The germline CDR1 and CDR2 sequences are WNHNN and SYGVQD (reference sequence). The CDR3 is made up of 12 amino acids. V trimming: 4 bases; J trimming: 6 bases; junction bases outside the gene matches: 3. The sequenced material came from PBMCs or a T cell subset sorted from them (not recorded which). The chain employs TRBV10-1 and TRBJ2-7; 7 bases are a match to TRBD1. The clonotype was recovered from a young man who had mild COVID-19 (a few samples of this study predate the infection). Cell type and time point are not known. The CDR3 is CASSGAGGEQYF. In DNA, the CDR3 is TGCGCCAGCAGTGGTGCAGGGGGCGAGCAGTACTTC.